These T cell receptor beta chains were read from a single sample in a study of blood T cell repertoires in COVID-19. TCRdb's table, derived via immunoSEQ multiplex PCR, lists solely in-frame clones and lacks some. The table has some 180,000 clones, about three quarters seen once; the top ten hold about 9%. The sequenced material came from peripheral blood. The receptors derive from a woman aged 50 to 65 with active or convalescent COVID-19. The CDR3 runs from the conserved cysteine through the conserved F or W. Fields, in order: D gene, V gene, J gene, clone size, CDR3 protein, CDR3 DNA. The D gene is left open where the match is weak. Size is omitted from some rows. Given values are once, few, many or a class for expanded clones.

D gene: TRBD1
V gene: TRBV7-2
J gene: TRBJ1-3
clone size: once
CDR3 protein: CASSWDSSGNTIYF
CDR3 DNA: TGTGCCAGCAGCTGGGACAGCTCTGGAAACACCATATATTTT

D gene: TRBD1
V gene: TRBV28
J gene: TRBJ2-7
clone size: -
CDR3 protein: CASSFITGDRGAYEQYF
CDR3 DNA: TGTGCCAGCAGTTTTATTACCGGGGACAGGGGGGCCTACGAGCAGTACTTC

D gene: TRBD2
V gene: TRBV7-2
J gene: TRBJ2-1
clone size: -
CDR3 protein: CASSRTSAGREQFF
CDR3 DNA: TGTGCCAGCAGCCGGACTAGCGCCGGCCGGGAGCAGTTCTTC

D gene: -
V gene: TRBV20-1
J gene: TRBJ1-1
clone size: -
CDR3 protein: CSGHRNTEAFF
CDR3 DNA: TGCAGTGGACACCGGAACACTGAAGCTTTCTTT

D gene: -
V gene: TRBV9
J gene: TRBJ1-6
clone size: once
CDR3 protein: CASSARPQGNSPLHF
CDR3 DNA: TGTGCCAGCAGCGCCCGCCCCCAGGGGAATTCACCCCTCCACTTT

D gene: -
V gene: TRBV25-1
J gene: TRBJ1-6
clone size: -
CDR3 protein: CASSHGADYNSPLHF
CDR3 DNA: TGTGCCAGCAGTCATGGGGCTGACTATAATTCACCCCTCCACTTT

D gene: -
V gene: TRBV9
J gene: TRBJ2-3
clone size: few
CDR3 protein: CASSPRADPDTQYF
CDR3 DNA: TGTGCCAGCAGCCCCCGAGCTGATCCAGATACGCAGTATTTT

D gene: TRBD2
V gene: TRBV11-2
J gene: TRBJ2-5
clone size: -
CDR3 protein: CASSSGTSGGFETQYF
CDR3 DNA: TGTGCCAGCAGCTCCGGGACTAGCGGGGGGTTCGAGACCCAGTACTTC

D gene: -
V gene: TRBV29-1
J gene: TRBJ1-1
clone size: -
CDR3 protein: CSVEVGGLTEAFF
CDR3 DNA: TGCAGCGTTGAAGTGGGGGGGTTAACTGAAGCTTTCTTT

D gene: TRBD2
V gene: TRBV3-1/TRBV3-2
J gene: TRBJ2-5
clone size: -
CDR3 protein: CASSKKRLAGGPGETQYF
CDR3 DNA: TGTGCCAGCAGCAAGAAACGTCTAGCGGGAGGGCCAGGAGAGACCCAGTACTTC

D gene: TRBD2
V gene: TRBV28
J gene: TRBJ2-3
clone size: -
CDR3 protein: CASSSGTSGLADTQYF
CDR3 DNA: TGTGCCAGCAGTTCAGGGACTAGCGGGCTCGCAGATACGCAGTATTTT

D gene: -
V gene: TRBV7-3
J gene: TRBJ1-1
clone size: -
CDR3 protein: CASTQGGGGTEAFF
CDR3 DNA: TGTGCCAGCACCCAGGGCGGGGGAGGCACTGAAGCTTTCTTT

D gene: TRBD1
V gene: TRBV30
J gene: TRBJ1-1
clone size: -
CDR3 protein: CAWSGTGTNTEAFF
CDR3 DNA: TGTGCCTGGAGCGGGACAGGGACGAACACTGAAGCTTTCTTT

D gene: TRBD2
V gene: TRBV9
J gene: TRBJ2-3
clone size: -
CDR3 protein: CASSVGLAGGSRTDTQYF
CDR3 DNA: TGTGCCAGCAGCGTAGGTCTAGCGGGAGGGTCCCGGACAGATACGCAGTATTTT

D gene: TRBD2
V gene: TRBV6-4
J gene: TRBJ2-1
clone size: -
CDR3 protein: CASSGRGGVVGEQFF
CDR3 DNA: TGTGCCAGCAGTGGACGGGGGGGAGTAGTAGGTGAGCAGTTCTTC

D gene: -
V gene: TRBV7-3
J gene: TRBJ2-6
clone size: few
CDR3 protein: CASSQGGSGANVLTF
CDR3 DNA: TGTGCCAGCAGCCAGGGGGGATCTGGGGCCAACGTCCTGACTTTC

D gene: -
V gene: TRBV7-2
J gene: TRBJ2-2
clone size: -
CDR3 protein: CASSLAFVGELFF
CDR3 DNA: TGTGCCAGCAGCTTAGCGTTCGTCGGGGAGCTGTTTTTT

D gene: TRBD2
V gene: TRBV7-3
J gene: TRBJ2-2
clone size: -
CDR3 protein: CASSLSRGGSTGELFF
CDR3 DNA: TGTGCCAGCAGCTTGTCGCGCGGGGGGAGCACCGGGGAGCTGTTTTTT

D gene: TRBD1
V gene: TRBV29-1
J gene: TRBJ1-2
clone size: -
CDR3 protein: CSGGTANYGYTF
CDR3 DNA: TGCAGCGGCGGGACAGCTAACTATGGCTACACCTTC

D gene: -
V gene: TRBV2
J gene: TRBJ1-1
clone size: -
CDR3 protein: CASSGGTEGNTEAFF
CDR3 DNA: TGTGCCAGCAGTGGGGGTACGGAGGGGAACACTGAAGCTTTCTTT

D gene: -
V gene: TRBV7-9
J gene: TRBJ1-5
clone size: -
CDR3 protein: CASSLGEFQPQHF
CDR3 DNA: TGTGCCAGCAGCTTAGGGGAGTTTCAGCCCCAGCATTTT

D gene: -
V gene: TRBV5-1
J gene: TRBJ1-1
clone size: -
CDR3 protein: CASSLNPGVDTEAFF
CDR3 DNA: TGCGCCAGCAGCTTGAACCCCGGGGTAGACACTGAAGCTTTCTTT

D gene: -
V gene: TRBV5-1
J gene: TRBJ2-1
clone size: few
CDR3 protein: CASYRDGGYNEQFF
CDR3 DNA: TGCGCCAGCTACCGGGACGGGGGCTACAATGAGCAGTTCTTC

D gene: TRBD2
V gene: TRBV6-5
J gene: TRBJ2-7
clone size: many
CDR3 protein: CASSFNGLAGDEQYF
CDR3 DNA: TGTGCCAGCAGCTTCAATGGACTAGCGGGAGACGAGCAGTACTTC